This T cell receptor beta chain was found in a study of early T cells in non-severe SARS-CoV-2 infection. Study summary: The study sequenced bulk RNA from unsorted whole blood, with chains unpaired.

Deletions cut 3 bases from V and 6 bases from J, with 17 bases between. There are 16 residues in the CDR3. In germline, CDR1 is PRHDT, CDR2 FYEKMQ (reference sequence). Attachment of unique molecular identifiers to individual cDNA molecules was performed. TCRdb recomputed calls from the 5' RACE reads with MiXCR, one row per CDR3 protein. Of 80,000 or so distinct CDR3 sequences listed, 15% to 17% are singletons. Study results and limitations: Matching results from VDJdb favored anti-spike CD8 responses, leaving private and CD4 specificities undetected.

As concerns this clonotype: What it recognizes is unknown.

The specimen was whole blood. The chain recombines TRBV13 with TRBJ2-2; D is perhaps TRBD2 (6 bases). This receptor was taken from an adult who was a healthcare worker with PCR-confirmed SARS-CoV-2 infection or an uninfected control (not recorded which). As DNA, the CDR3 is TGTGCCAGCAGCTTCGGGAAGCGGGCAGGGCCCGGGGAGCTGTTTTTT. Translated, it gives CASSFGKRAGPGELFF.